The next 14 T cell receptor beta chains were all read from a single sample in a study of T-cell memory formation after mild COVID-19. Using its own MiXCR run on the 5' RACE reads, TCRdb lists one record per CDR3 protein. The top ten clones hold 5% to 5.5% of a sample with about 130,000 distinct CDR3 sequences, around 15% of them seen once. The sample taken for sequencing was PBMCs or a T cell subset sorted from them (not recorded which). These receptors all stem from a man aged 18-30 years who had mild COVID-19 (a few samples of this study predate the infection). Cell type and time point are not known.

The chain couples TRBV20-1 to TRBJ2-1; 8 bases fit TRBD2. The CDR3 runs 14 residues. V lost 3 bases and J lost 4; bases outside the gene matches: 5. Germline V lookup: CDR1 DFQATT, CDR2 SNEGSKA (reference sequence). The CDR3 region is CSARGLAGYNEQFF. In DNA form, the CDR3 reads TGCAGTGCTAGGGGGCTAGCGGGTTACAATGAGCAGTTCTTC.

This clonotype was seen many times. The chain is built from TRBV11-2 and TRBJ2-7; D is perhaps TRBD1 (5 bases). The CDR3 length is 12 residues. Germline V gene data show CDR1 as SGHAT and CDR2 as FQNNGV. V lost 2 bases to trimming and J lost 5 bases, with 7 bases between them. CDR3 residues: CASSLQGHEQYF. The CDR3 DNA sequence: TGTGCCAGCAGCTTACAGGGCCACGAGCAGTACTTC.

V gene TRBV18 combines with J gene TRBJ1-4; D may be TRBD1 (6 bases). Trimming cost V 4 bases and J 5 bases, with 14 bases left between them. This CDR3 comprises 15 residues. The germline V gene encodes CDR1 KGHSH and CDR2 LQKENI. CDR3 region: CASSLIQGPNEKLFF. As DNA, the CDR3 is TGTGCCAGCTCACTGATTCAGGGGCCAAATGAAAAACTGTTTTTT.

This chain uses TRBV5-1 with TRBJ2-1; possible D gene TRBD1, 6 bases. CDR1 SGHRS and CDR2 YFSETQ come from the germline V gene. Deletions cut 0 bases from V and 15 bases from J, with 13 bases between. The CDR3 is 12 amino acids. This chain's CDR3 is CASSLALGARFF. CDR3 coding DNA: TGCGCCAGCAGCTTGGCCTTGGGGGCCCGGTTCTTC.

This clonotype was observed a handful of times. The rearrangement links TRBV11-2 to TRBJ2-1, with 13 bases identical to TRBD2. Per germline, CDR1 SGHAT and CDR2 FQNNGV. CDR3 length: 14 residues. After removal of 4 bases from V and 10 bases from J, the junction contained 4 bases not matched to a gene. The CDR3 loop reads CASSSGLAGVEQFF. The DNA of the CDR3 is TGTGCCAGCAGCTCTGGACTAGCGGGGGTAGAGCAGTTCTTC.

This clonotype has just a few counts. The gene calls are TRBV27 and TRBJ1-5; D gene unclear. Germline CDR1 and CDR2: MNHEY and SMNVEV (reference sequence). V was trimmed by 8 bases and J by 5 bases, leaving 10 bases between them. CDR3 length: 12 amino acids. CDR3 region: CASGSFHQPQHF. CDR3 sequence (DNA): TGTGCCAGCGGCAGCTTTCATCAGCCCCAGCATTTT.

This clonotype has at least ten counts. J is TRBJ2-5 and V is TRBV9; D might be TRBD1 or TRBD2, each matching 5 bases. Germline CDR1 SGDLS, CDR2 YYNGEE. With 1 base removed from V and 5 bases from J, the gap between germline ends came to 15 bases. This CDR3 has 15 amino acids. CDR3 protein: CASSVTPGPRETQYF. CDR3 nucleotide sequence: TGTGCCAGCAGCGTAACCCCGGGACCTCGGGAGACCCAGTACTTC.

The chain joins TRBV6-2 or TRBV6-3 to TRBJ2-1; tentative D call: TRBD2 (6 bases). CDR3 length: 14 residues. V dropped 7 bases and J dropped 3 bases, with 13 bases sitting between them. Looked up from germline, CDR1 is MNHEY and CDR2 is SVGEGT. Here the CDR3 DNA reads TGTGCCAGCACCCTTTCAGCGGGCTACAATGAGCAGTTCTTC. Amino acid sequence: CASTLSAGYNEQFF.

The chain has TRBV20-1 and TRBJ2-5, with D perhaps matching TRBD2 (6 bases). The CDR3 spans 11 residues. From germline, CDR1 is DFQATT and CDR2 SNEGSKA (reference sequence). Between the trimmed V and J ends, which lost 2 bases and 5 bases, there was a span of 6 bases. The CDR3, as DNA: TGCAGTGCTAGACGGGGGGAGACCCAGTACTTC. Its protein product is CSARRGETQYF.

A few counts support this clonotype. CDR3 coding DNA: TGTGCCAGCAGCTTGACTAGCGGGGGTTCAGATACGCAGTATTTT. Residues: CASSLTSGGSDTQYF. The chain uses TRBV5-6 and TRBJ2-3; 11 bases agree with TRBD2. Per germline, CDR1 SGHDT and CDR2 YYEEEE. V shed 1 base and J 4 bases; nucleotides not matched to a gene: 2. CDR3 length: 15 residues.

The V call is TRBV20-1, the J call TRBJ2-5, with 7 bases lining up with TRBD1. Trimming at V came to 6 bases and at J to 0 bases, leaving 4 bases not matched to a gene. CDR3 length: 13 amino acids. Germline lookup yields CDR1 DFQATT and CDR2 SNEGSKA (reference sequence). Here the CDR3 reads CSATDRNQETQYF. CDR3 nucleotides: TGCAGTGCCACGGACAGGAACCAAGAGACCCAGTACTTC.

This clonotype has a handful of counts. This sequence joins TRBV20-1 and TRBJ2-3, with 11 bases lining up with TRBD2. The junction had 4 bases not matched to a gene; V was cut back by 3 bases and J by 2 bases. The CDR3 loop spans 15 amino acids. In germline, CDR1 is DFQATT, CDR2 SNEGSKA (reference sequence). The CDR3 spells CSARATSGITDTQYF. The CDR3 DNA reads as TGCAGTGCTAGGGCGACTAGCGGGATCACAGATACGCAGTATTTT.

This clonotype was picked up many times. The chain employs TRBV5-1 and TRBJ2-1; a weak D match, TRBD2 (5 bases). This CDR3 comprises 14 residues. Trimming cost V 0 bases and J 9 bases, with 13 bases left between them. Looked up from germline, CDR1 is SGHRS and CDR2 is YFSETQ. Here the CDR3 DNA reads TGCGCCAGCAGCTTGGGTCCTTTCGCGGGTGAGCAGTTCTTC. It specifies CASSLGPFAGEQFF.

The CDR3 nucleotides are TGCGCCAGCAGCTTGGGAGGGGCCGACACCTACGAGCAGTACTTC. Its protein is CASSLGGADTYEQYF. This sequence joins TRBV5-1 and TRBJ2-7; the D call may be TRBD1 or TRBD2 (5 bases each). The CDR3 runs to 15 residues. CDR1 and CDR2 (germline): SGHRS, YFSETQ. V shed 0 bases and J shed 2 bases, with 12 bases lying between them. Complete variable domain (other parts from reference TRBV5-1 and TRBJ2-7): KAGVTQTPRYLIKTRGQQVTLSCSPISGHRSVSWYQQTPGQGLQFLFEYFSETQRNKGNFPGRFSGRQFSNSRSEMNVSTLELGDSALYLCASSLGGADTYEQYFGPGTRLTVT.